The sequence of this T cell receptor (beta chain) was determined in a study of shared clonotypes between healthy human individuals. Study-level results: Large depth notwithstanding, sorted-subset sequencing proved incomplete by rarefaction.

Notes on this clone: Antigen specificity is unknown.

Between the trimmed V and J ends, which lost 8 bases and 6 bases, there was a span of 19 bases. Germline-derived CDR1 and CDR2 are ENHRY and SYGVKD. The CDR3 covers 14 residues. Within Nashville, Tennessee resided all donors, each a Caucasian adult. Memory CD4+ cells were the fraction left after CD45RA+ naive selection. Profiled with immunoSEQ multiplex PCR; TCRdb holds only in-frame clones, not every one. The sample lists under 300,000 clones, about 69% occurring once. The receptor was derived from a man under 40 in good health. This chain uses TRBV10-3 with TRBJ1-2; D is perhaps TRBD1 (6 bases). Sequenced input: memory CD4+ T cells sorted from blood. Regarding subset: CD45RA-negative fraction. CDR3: CAIPIAGYRDGYTF. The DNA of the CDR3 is TGTGCCATCCCTATCGCGGGTTACAGGGATGGCTACACCTTC.